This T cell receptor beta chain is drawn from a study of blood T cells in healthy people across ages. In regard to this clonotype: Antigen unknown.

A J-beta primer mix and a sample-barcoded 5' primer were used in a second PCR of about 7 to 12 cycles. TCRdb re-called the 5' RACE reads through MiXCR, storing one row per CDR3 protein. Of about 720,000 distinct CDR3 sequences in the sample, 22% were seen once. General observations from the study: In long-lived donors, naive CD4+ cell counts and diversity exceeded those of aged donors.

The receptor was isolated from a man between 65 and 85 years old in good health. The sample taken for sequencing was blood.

The CDR3 DNA sequence: TGTGCCAGCAGTTTATTAAGAAGTAGGTCCAGGGGGGAGCCCTACGAGCAGTACTTC. Translating gives CASSLLRSRSRGEPYEQYF. The V and J genes are TRBV27 and TRBJ2-7, with a tentative D call TRBD1 (7 bases). The germline V gene has CDR1 MNHEY and CDR2 SMNVEV (reference sequence). Trimming cost V 1 base and J 2 bases, with 24 bases left between them. The CDR3 extends over 19 amino acids.